The rows below give T cell receptor beta chains drawn from one sample of a study of blood T cell repertoires in COVID-19. Sequencing used immunoSEQ multiplex PCR; TCRdb keeps in-frame clones, though not all of them. The sample has roughly 200,000 clones; around 88% are singletons. Sequencing was done on a sample of PBMCs or T cells enriched from blood (not recorded which). The receptors were sampled from a woman under 40 who had been exposed to COVID-19. Both conserved end residues are part of each CDR3. The order of the fields is J gene, V gene, CDR3 protein.

>TRBJ2-3|TRBV5-1
CASSNDRGRTDTQYF
>TRBJ2-1|TRBV12-2
CASRLSDRDNEQFF
>TRBJ1-1|TRBV18
CASLQQGGTEAFF
>TRBJ1-1|TRBV3-1/TRBV3-2
CASSHGANMNTEAFF
>TRBJ2-1|TRBV10-3
CAISGRDRGLYEQFF
>TRBJ1-1|TRBV30
CASKRGFGTEAFF
>TRBJ1-3|TRBV9
CASSPNHPPRGTIYF
>TRBJ1-3|TRBV15
CATSRGGVGNTIYF
>TRBJ2-2|TRBV9
CASSPRPGQGGSGELFF
>TRBJ1-6|TRBV15
CATSEDSFNSPLHF
>TRBJ2-7|TRBV2
CASSSHIEQYF
>TRBJ2-3|TRBV13
CASLGQGYTDTQYF
>TRBJ2-2|TRBV24-1
CATSDRTGNTGELFF
>TRBJ1-4|TRBV5-1
CASSASGGEEKLFF
>TRBJ2-2|TRBV19
CASRSGGDRNTGELFF
>TRBJ1-2|TRBV6-5
CASRAQGHPNYGYTF
>TRBJ1-5|TRBV7-2
CASSLIRDSLFTYNQPQHF
>TRBJ2-7|TRBV5-1
CASSFSGPPYEQYF
>TRBJ2-2|TRBV6-2/TRBV6-3
CASSYIGSGELFF
>TRBJ1-1|TRBV5-4
CASSSGQSNTEAFF
>TRBJ2-1|TRBV24-1
CATSDGGDYGNEQFF
>TRBJ2-7|TRBV4-2
CASSPLAGGDYEQYF
>TRBJ1-1|TRBV2
CASPKTGRRTEAFF
>TRBJ1-2|TRBV5-5
CASSLGQGAGYTF
>TRBJ1-6|TRBV2
CASSSQGARVNSPLHF
>TRBJ1-5|TRBV27
CASSRQGDNQPQHF
>TRBJ1-2|TRBV3-1/TRBV3-2
CASSPGTAAIYGYTF
>TRBJ1-1|TRBV7-8
CASSGKTGTKPKNTEAFF
>TRBJ1-5|TRBV3-1/TRBV3-2
CASSTGVNQPQHF
>TRBJ1-2|TRBV30
CAWSGQEGGYTF
>TRBJ1-6|TRBV27
CASSFPPGREGASPLHF
>TRBJ1-1|TRBV5-1
CASSQGTALMNTEAFF
>TRBJ2-7|TRBV27
CASSLSQGALSYEQYF
>TRBJ1-5|TRBV5-1
CASSLGQSSNQPQHF
>TRBJ1-4|TRBV19
CASSIEAGGGEKLFF
>TRBJ2-3|TRBV19
CASSTYRGQSTDTQYF
>TRBJ1-1|TRBV3-1/TRBV3-2
CASSQEAGTGRTKAFF
>TRBJ2-1|TRBV9
CASSPGGNEQFF
>TRBJ1-2|TRBV7-2
CASSSLGQGSGYTF
>TRBJ1-4|TRBV6-5
CASSYSGASNEKLFF
>TRBJ1-6|TRBV9
CASSGGTANNSPLHF
>TRBJ2-7|TRBV2
CASSRDRDGYEQYF
>TRBJ2-3|TRBV2
CASRDRGQGTDTQYF
>TRBJ1-2|TRBV19
CASKGQGAGAEACTF
>TRBJ2-6|TRBV2
CASSGLLSGANVLTF